These 21 T cell receptor beta chains originate from one sample sequenced in a study of graft-versus-host responses after intestinal transplantation. TCRdb's copy holds only in-frame clones and misses some; the assay was immunoSEQ multiplex PCR. This sample has over 75,000 clones, with about 85% found just once. For these receptors, no antigen is known. The sample consisted of unstimulated CD4+ T cells sorted from spleen or lymph node cells, taken before transplant. All receptors come from a human donor who was the organ donor for an intestinal transplant.

The CDR3, as DNA: TGCGCCAGCAGCTTGGACAGGGGGCCGATCGGCTACACCTTC. Translation: CASSLDRGPIGYTF. The chain couples TRBV5-1 to TRBJ1-2; 9 nucleotides match TRBD1. The junction had 5 bases not matched to a gene; V was cut back by 0 bases and J by 8 bases. CDR3 length: 14 residues. Germline values: CDR1 SGHRS, CDR2 YFSETQ. Supplemented by reference TRBV5-1 and TRBJ1-2, the full variable domain reads KAGVTQTPRYLIKTRGQQVTLSCSPISGHRSVSWYQQTPGQGLQFLFEYFSETQRNKGNFPGRFSGRQFSNSRSEMNVSTLELGDSALYLCASSLDRGPIGYTFGSGTRLTVV.

The chain uses TRBV29-1 and TRBJ1-1, with TRBD1 as a possible D gene (6 bases). This CDR3 is built from 11 residues. Trimming removed 6 bases at V and 4 bases at J, with 9 bases between. Germline assignment: CDR1 SQVTM and CDR2 ANQGSEA. CDR3 sequence (DNA): TGCAGCGTAGGACAGTTCACTGAAGCTTTCTTT. This gives the protein CSVGQFTEAFF.

The sample holds a few counts of this clone. The rearrangement links TRBV7-6 to TRBJ2-3, with D unclear. Trimming pared 5 bases from V and 6 bases from J, leaving 18 bases between. This CDR3 region has 15 residues. Germline values: CDR1 SGHVS, CDR2 FNYEAQ. Here the CDR3 reads CASSPRGSSPDTQYF. Written as DNA, the CDR3 is TGTGCCAGCAGCCCCAGAGGTTCGTCTCCGGATACGCAGTATTTT.

The rearrangement links TRBV7-9 to TRBJ1-4; D uncertain. Germline V gene data show CDR1 as SEHNR and CDR2 as FQNEAQ (reference sequence). Between the trimmed V and J ends, which lost 1 base and 8 bases, there was a span of 5 bases. The CDR3 runs to 12 residues. CDR3 sequence: CASSLVSEKLFF. CDR3 nucleotide sequence: TGTGCCAGCAGCTTAGTGTCAGAAAAACTGTTTTTT.

This chain connects TRBV28 to TRBJ2-1; 11 bases match TRBD1. Germline V gene sequence: CDR1 MDHEN, CDR2 SYDVKM. The CDR3 contains 20 residues. J was trimmed by 4 bases and V by 1 base; bases with no gene match: 15. CDR3 sequence (DNA): TGTGCCAGCAGTTTATTGGCCGGGACAGGGGGTATTCTCGGATACAATGAGCAGTTCTTC. Encoded protein: CASSLLAGTGGILGYNEQFF.

The rearrangement uses TRBV11-3 and TRBJ2-3; 7 positions match TRBD1. Germline loops: CDR1 SGHNT, CDR2 YENEEA. Germline trimming cut 5 bases from V and 5 bases from J; bases unmatched to any gene: 10. The CDR3 contains 15 residues. The CDR3 protein is CASSLRQGGRDTQYF. CDR3 coding DNA: TGTGCCAGCAGCCTGCGACAGGGTGGTAGAGATACGCAGTATTTT.

V and J are TRBV30 and TRBJ2-1; TRBD2 matches at 11 bases. Trimming cost V 3 bases and J 5 bases; bases outside gene matches: 15. This CDR3 spans 18 amino acids. Germline assignment: CDR1 GTSNPN and CDR2 SVGIG (reference sequence). The chain's CDR3 is CAWRGGRKTSGGHNEQFF. The CDR3 coding sequence is TGTGCCTGGAGAGGAGGTCGGAAAACTAGCGGGGGACACAATGAGCAGTTCTTC.

V usage is TRBV4-1 and J usage is TRBJ1-6; 7 bases map to TRBD1. The germline gives CDR1 MGHRA, CDR2 YSYEKL. The CDR3 totals 14 residues. V lost 4 bases and J lost 7; bases outside the gene matches: 4. CDR3 in DNA: TGCGCCAGCAGCCGCGGGACAGAGAATTCACCCCTCCACTTT. This sequence encodes CASSRGTENSPLHF.

V usage is TRBV5-8 and J usage is TRBJ2-7, with a weak D call TRBD2 (6 bases). Germline CDR1 SGHTS, CDR2 YDEGEE. This CDR3 spans 15 amino acids. Trimming removed 4 bases at V and 7 bases at J, with 21 bases between. In DNA form, the CDR3 reads TGTGCCAGCAGCCAGGGCCCCACCGGCGGGGTTGAGCAGTACTTC. Encoded protein: CASSQGPTGGVEQYF.

V is TRBV4-1 and J is TRBJ2-7; 13 nucleotides match TRBD2. Germline assignment: CDR1 MGHRA and CDR2 YSYEKL. This CDR3 region has 17 residues. The trim removed 4 bases at V and 4 bases at J, leaving 10 bases unmatched. The CDR3 loop reads CASSRDPGLAGRYEQYF. As DNA, the CDR3 is TGCGCCAGCAGCCGAGACCCGGGACTAGCGGGACGATACGAGCAGTACTTC.

The chain joins TRBV9 to TRBJ2-5; 9 bases are shared with TRBD1. The germline V gene encodes CDR1 SGDLS and CDR2 YYNGEE. The trim removed 3 bases at V and 2 bases at J, leaving 2 bases unmatched. The CDR3 covers 14 residues. The chain's CDR3 is CASSAGTGQETQYF. The CDR3 DNA reads as TGTGCCAGCAGCGCCGGGACAGGGCAAGAGACCCAGTACTTC.

The gene calls are TRBV5-6 and TRBJ1-1; TRBD1 aligns across 7 bases. This CDR3 has 13 residues. Germline V gene data show CDR1 as SGHDT and CDR2 as YYEEEE. Trimming took 1 base from V and 3 from J; bases not matched to a gene: 0. The CDR3 protein is CASSLTGDTEAFF. The CDR3, as DNA: TGTGCCAGCAGCTTGACAGGGGACACTGAAGCTTTCTTT. Full variable domain (remainder filled in from reference TRBV5-6 and TRBJ1-1): DAGVTQSPTHLIKTRGQQVTLRCSPKSGHDTVSWYQQALGQGPQFIFQYYEEEERQRGNFPDRFSGHQFPNYSSELNVNALLLGDSALYLCASSLTGDTEAFFGQGTRLTVV.

V and J are TRBV5-1 and TRBJ2-1; 10 nucleotides align to TRBD2. This CDR3 has 18 amino acids. V was clipped by 2 bases and J by 0 bases; unmatched bases: 8. The germline CDR1 and CDR2 sequences are SGHRS and YFSETQ. CDR3 bases: TGCGCCAGCAGCTTCGTAGCGGGGGGCCGGCCCTCCTACAATGAGCAGTTCTTC. Its translation: CASSFVAGGRPSYNEQFF.

This clone came up a few times. The gene calls are TRBV6-5 and TRBJ1-2; D might be TRBD1 (5 bases). Trimming took off 2 bases at V and 4 bases at J, with 11 bases between the two ends. CDR3 length equals 14 residues. Germline V CDR1 and CDR2: MNHEY, SVGAGI. As DNA, the CDR3 is TGTGCCAGCAGTTACGCCGACAGCCGCTATGGCTACACCTTC. Amino acid sequence: CASSYADSRYGYTF.

The V and J genes are TRBV10-2 and TRBJ2-2, with 8 bases matching TRBD2. Germline CDR1 WSHSY, CDR2 SAAADI. The CDR3 extends over 12 amino acids. V trimming: 8 bases; J trimming: 8 bases; junction bases outside the gene matches: 4. In DNA, the CDR3 is TGCGCCAGCGGGGTAGCGGGGGGGGAGCTGTTTTTT. This sequence encodes CASGVAGGELFF.

The chain is built from TRBV4-3 and TRBJ2-3; a weak D match, TRBD1 (5 bases). The V end was cut by 3 bases, the J end by 3 bases, with 7 bases between. This CDR3 region has 13 residues. Per the germline V gene, CDR1 is LGHNA and CDR2 is YSLEER. The CDR3 nucleotides read TGCGCCAGCAGCCAGGGGCAGACAGATACGCAGTATTTT. Its translation: CASSQGQTDTQYF.

The gene calls are TRBV19 and TRBJ1-4, with D uncertain. The CDR3 is 12 residues long. The germline CDR1 and CDR2 sequences are LNHDA and SQIVND (reference sequence). V dropped 4 bases and J dropped 10 bases, with 10 bases sitting between them. CDR3 sequence (DNA): TGTGCCAGTAGTACCCGGCCGGGAAAACTGTTTTTT. This sequence encodes CASSTRPGKLFF.

The CDR3 DNA is TGTGCCAGCAGCCTAGGACTAGCCAATGAGCAGTTCTTC. This encodes CASSLGLANEQFF. The V call is TRBV11-2, the J call TRBJ2-1; 8 bases align to TRBD2. Losses at the gene ends were 5 bases for V and 6 bases for J; bases not matched to a gene: 3. This CDR3 spans 13 amino acids. The germline gives CDR1 SGHAT, CDR2 FQNNGV.

This chain connects TRBV2 to TRBJ1-4; D remains unclear. The CDR3 spans 13 residues. CDR1 and CDR2 (germline): SNHLY, FYNNEI. Deletions cut 10 bases from V and 5 bases from J, with 14 bases between. The CDR3 here is CATAREVNEKLFF. CDR3 DNA sequence: TGTGCCACCGCCCGGGAGGTAAATGAAAAACTGTTTTTT. The full variable domain, its missing parts supplied by reference TRBV2 and TRBJ1-4, is EPEVTQTPSHQVTQMGQEVILRCVPISNHLYFYWYRQILGQKVEFLVSFYNNEISEKSEIFDDQFSVERPDGSNFTLKIRSTKLEDSAMYFCATAREVNEKLFFGSGTQLSVL.

This chain links TRBV18 with TRBJ1-3; weak D call: TRBD1 (6 bases). There are 14 residues in the CDR3. The V gene lost 4 bases and the J gene lost 8 bases, with 15 bases spanning the gap. Germline CDR1 is KGHSH and CDR2 is LQKENI. CDR3 bases: TGTGCCAGCTCACAAGACAGGCAAAGGCACACCATATATTTT. It specifies CASSQDRQRHTIYF.

This clone has only one observation. The rearrangement links TRBV29-1 to TRBJ1-1; 7 positions match TRBD1. The V gene's germline CDR1 is SQVTM and CDR2 ANQGSEA. This CDR3 is 13 amino acids long. The junction had 4 bases not matched to a gene; V was cut back by 4 bases and J by 2 bases. CDR3 loop: CSVAGTVNTEAFF. The CDR3 nucleotides are TGCAGCGTTGCCGGGACAGTCAACACTGAAGCTTTCTTT.